This TCR beta chain was identified during a study of T-cell reconstitution after alpha-beta-depleted transplantation in children. There are a few counts of this clonotype. The CDR3 covers 13 residues. From germline, CDR1 is SGHVS and CDR2 FNYEAQ. V lost 1 base, J lost 9 bases, and 3 bases stayed unmatched. TCRbeta library preparation incorporated unique molecular identifiers. TCRdb recomputed calls from the PCR reads with MiXCR, one row per CDR3 protein. The data contain around 200,000 distinct CDR3 sequences, approximately 9% of them singletons. Sequenced here: PBMCs from the stem cell graft donor, sampled from the stem cell graft. The chain recombines TRBV7-6 with TRBJ1-1; 9 bases map to TRBD1. The clonotype was recovered from a human donor who donated a stem cell graft to a child with acute lymphoblastic leukemia. The CDR3 DNA sequence: TGTGCCAGCAGCTTAGGGACAGGGGTCCAAGCTTTCTTT. Its protein product is CASSLGTGVQAFF.